The 3 T cell receptor beta chains reported below all come from one sample, sequenced in a study of blood T cell repertoires in COVID-19. Some clones are missing from TCRdb's copy, which holds only in-frame ones; the method was immunoSEQ multiplex PCR. The sample gives about 310,000 clones, 85% of which show up once; around 1.9% is in the top ten. Sample: PBMCs or T cells enriched from blood (not recorded which). These receptors all come from a woman aged 25 to 45 who had been exposed to COVID-19.

The CDR3 loop reads CASSVSPGGAYGYTF. The DNA for the CDR3 is TGCGCCAGCAGTGTGTCCCCAGGGGGCGCCTATGGCTACACCTTC. The chain has TRBV10-2 and TRBJ1-2; 8 positions match TRBD1. The ends lost 4 bases at V and 4 bases at J; junction bases unmatched: 8. The CDR3 length is 15 residues. Germline-derived CDR1 and CDR2 are WSHSY and SAAADI.

The rearrangement uses TRBV30 and TRBJ2-7; possibly TRBD1 for D (5 bases). The CDR3 covers 14 residues. Trimming removed 4 bases from V and 6 bases from J, with 19 bases in between. Per the germline V gene, CDR1 is GTSNPN and CDR2 is SVGIG (reference sequence). DNA for the CDR3: TGTGCCTGGATTCGAGCAGGGCGCATGGGCGAGCAGTACTTC. Translating it yields CAWIRAGRMGEQYF.

This clone has more than one count but fewer than ten. The chain combines TRBV14 with TRBJ1-1, with 7 bases aligning to TRBD1. V lost 4 bases and J lost 4; bases outside the gene matches: 6. The CDR3 contains 14 residues. Looked up from germline, CDR1 is SGHDN and CDR2 is FVKESK. The CDR3 is CASSRQGRGTEAFF. CDR3 in DNA: TGTGCCAGCAGCCGACAGGGAAGGGGCACTGAAGCTTTCTTT.